Detailed here is one TCR beta chain. The CDR3 contains 12 residues. The germline gives CDR1 SQVTM, CDR2 ANQGSEA. The V and J ends lost 7 bases and 5 bases respectively, with 14 bases between them. These data belong to a study of blood T cell repertoires in COVID-19. Source study methods: Researchers report that nucleated cell counts were estimated from reference gene primer amplification. Only in-frame clones appear in the TCRdb table, and some are missing; sequencing was by immunoSEQ multiplex PCR. V, J and clone size are those of that table, while D and trimming were read from the DNA. Among some 120,000 clones listed, approximately 83% were seen once.

The V gene is TRBV29-1, the J gene TRBJ2-5; no reliable D call. Input material: peripheral blood. This TCR came from a man in his 60s with acute or convalescent COVID-19. The CDR3 spells CSAAPSQETQYF. CDR3 coding DNA: TGCAGCGCTGCCCCTTCGCAGGAGACCCAGTACTTC.